This T cell receptor (beta chain) was documented in a study of T-cell reconstitution after alpha-beta-depleted transplantation in children. Study-wide findings and caveats: A year post-transplant, T-cell counts and diversity derived mostly from newly produced T cells.

TCRbeta library construction was performed incorporating unique molecular identifiers. One entry per CDR3 protein results from TCRdb running MiXCR on the PCR reads. The repertoire has 900,000 or so distinct CDR3 sequences, approximately 15% of them found once; the top ten carry just under 5%. This clonotype was found a few times. Its target is not known. V was trimmed by 2 bases and J by 1 base, leaving 12 bases between them. The length of the CDR3 is 16 residues. Here the sequenced sample was PBMCs, mostly from graft donor cells, taken 360 days after TCRalphabeta/CD19-depleted stem cell transplant. The sequence came from a male patient under 18 who had a stem cell transplant for acute lymphoblastic leukemia, so the T cells may come from the graft donor. The V and J genes are TRBV12-3 or TRBV12-4 and TRBJ2-1; TRBD2 is a possible D gene (6 bases). The CDR3 DNA reads TGTGCCAGCAGTTTACTCGGGACTCCTTCCTACAATGAGCAGTTCTTC. It translates to CASSLLGTPSYNEQFF.